Here is one TCR beta chain with its context. The sample is drawn from a study of blood T cell repertoires in COVID-19. Across the study: Spain, Italy and the United States supplied samples that represented acute and convalescent COVID-19. Sources were T cells, B-cell-depleted T cells, or PBMCs; the material itself was cDNA or gDNA.

Germline CDR1 is SGHNT and CDR2 is YENEEA. There are 13 residues in the CDR3. Deletions cut 1 base from V and 2 bases from J, with 6 bases between. Study processing details: Cell counts per sample came from amplifying reference gene primers. The protocol was immunoSEQ multiplex PCR, while the TCRdb copy is restricted to in-frame clones and leaves out a portion. Clone size and V and J calls were adopted from that table, with D and trimming inferred from the DNA. This sample has under 250,000 clones, with more than 70% found just once. The J gene is TRBJ2-7, the V gene TRBV11-3; no firm D call. This TCR came from a man in his forties with active or convalescent COVID-19. Sequencing input: peripheral blood. This CDR3 reads CASSLGTAYEQYF. The CDR3 coding sequence is TGTGCCAGCAGCTTAGGCACAGCCTACGAGCAGTACTTC.